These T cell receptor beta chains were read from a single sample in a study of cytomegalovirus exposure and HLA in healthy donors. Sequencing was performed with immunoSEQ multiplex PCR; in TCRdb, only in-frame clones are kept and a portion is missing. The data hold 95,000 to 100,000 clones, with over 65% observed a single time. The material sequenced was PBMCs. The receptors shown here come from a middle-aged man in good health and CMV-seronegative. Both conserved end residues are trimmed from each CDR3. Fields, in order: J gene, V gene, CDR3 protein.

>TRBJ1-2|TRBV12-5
ASGLLGQLYGYT
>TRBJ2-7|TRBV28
ASRTGGFSYEQY
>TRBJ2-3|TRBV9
ASSVAEGHTDTQY
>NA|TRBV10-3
AISEGGQGGHEQY
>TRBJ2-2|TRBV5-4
ASSLRGSTGELF
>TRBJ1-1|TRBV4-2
ASSLTRGTEAF
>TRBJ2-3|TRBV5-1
ASSPRVSGGSDTQY
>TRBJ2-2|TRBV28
ASSLSSGELF
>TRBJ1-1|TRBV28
ASSLAQPNTEAF
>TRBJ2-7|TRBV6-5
ASSTGTEAYEQY
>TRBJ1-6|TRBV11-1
ASSLGGYNSPLH
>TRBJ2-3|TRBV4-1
ASSQLGLVTDTQY
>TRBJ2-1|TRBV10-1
ASASGGPYNEQF
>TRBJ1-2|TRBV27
ASSFPGNYGYT
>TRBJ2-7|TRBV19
ASSSHRDSYEQY
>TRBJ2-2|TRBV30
AWSVLDRGGELF
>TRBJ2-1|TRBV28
ASSPLYNEQF
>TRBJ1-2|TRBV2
ASSEAANELYGYT
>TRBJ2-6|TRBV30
AGTSGEAPGANVLT
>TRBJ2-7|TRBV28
ASSGQGPTYEQY
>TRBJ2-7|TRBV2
ASSRGYLYEQY
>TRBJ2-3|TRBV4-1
ASSQELVYTDTQY
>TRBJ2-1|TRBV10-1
ASSFSQGDEQF
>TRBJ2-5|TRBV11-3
ASSLNLRETQY
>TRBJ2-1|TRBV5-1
ASSLVAGGVDEQF
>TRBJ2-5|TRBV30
AWTSQETQY
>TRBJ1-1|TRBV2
ASSEAMNTEAF
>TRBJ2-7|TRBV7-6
ASSLFEGDYWY
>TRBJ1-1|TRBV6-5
ASRGQSNTEAF
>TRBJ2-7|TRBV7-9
ASSSSQQALSYEQY
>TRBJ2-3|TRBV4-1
ASSQVGLREADTQY
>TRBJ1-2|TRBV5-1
ASRIDRSYGYT
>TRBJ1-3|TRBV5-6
ASSSPVSSGNTIY
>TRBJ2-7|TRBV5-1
ASSLVAGAYEQY
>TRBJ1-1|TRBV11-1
ASAGIGTEAF
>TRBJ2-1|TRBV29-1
SVGGVSSYNEQF
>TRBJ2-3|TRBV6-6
ASSGGAASTQY
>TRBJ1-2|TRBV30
AWSPHSGSYT
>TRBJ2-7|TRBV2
ASIPPQSGGALEQY
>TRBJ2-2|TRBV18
ASSQDSNGELF
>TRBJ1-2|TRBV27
ASSSGQANYGYT
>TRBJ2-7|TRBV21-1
ASSKAPLTASYEQY
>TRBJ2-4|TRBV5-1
ASSLGPGGDIQY
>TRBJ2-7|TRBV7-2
ASSSQTSGSSYEQY
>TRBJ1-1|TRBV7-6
ASSINQAGPTEAF
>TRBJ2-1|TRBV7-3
ASSRWGTSGGSSYNEQF
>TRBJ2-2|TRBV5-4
ASSPRRREGTGELF
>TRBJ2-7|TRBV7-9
ASSPLAPYEQY
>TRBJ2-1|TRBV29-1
SGDRVNEQF
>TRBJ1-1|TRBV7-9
ASSLQGSVTEAF
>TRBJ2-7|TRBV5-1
ASSRRPKQGADEQY
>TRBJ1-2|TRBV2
AGSGQVANYGYT
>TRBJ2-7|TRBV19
ASSPRTGDSEQY
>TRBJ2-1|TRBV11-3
ASSRRGGTDNEQF
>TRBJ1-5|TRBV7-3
ASSPGQGRRQPQH
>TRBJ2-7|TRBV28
ASSFLSRDSYEQY
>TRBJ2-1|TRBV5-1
ASSREGRDEQF
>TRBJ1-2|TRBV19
ASSNSVGYT
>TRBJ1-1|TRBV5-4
ASSLVGGGEAF
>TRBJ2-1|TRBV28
ASSMTGAGASNEQF